This passage covers 29 T cell receptor beta chains from one sample sequenced in a study of control samples from healthy donors and cancer patients. The protocol was immunoSEQ multiplex PCR, while the TCRdb copy is restricted to in-frame clones and leaves out a portion. This sample has under 200,000 clones, with about 94% found just once. Sequencing input: blood. The receptors shown here come from a woman between 40 and 50 years old in good health.

This clone was seen a single time. The chain is built from TRBV5-6 and TRBJ1-1, with TRBD1 matching 9 bases. The V and J ends lost 4 bases and 1 base, in that order; junction bases with no gene match: 11. The V gene's germline CDR1 is SGHDT and CDR2 YYEEEE. The CDR3 length is 17 residues. CDR3 nucleotide sequence: TGTGCCAGCAGCAGGCCCCCCGGACAGGGGCAGAACACTGAAGCTTTCTTT. Protein product: CASSRPPGQGQNTEAFF.

V usage is TRBV19 and J usage is TRBJ1-6; the D is unclear. The V gene lost 9 bases and the J gene lost 10 bases, with 16 bases spanning the gap. Germline V gene sequence: CDR1 LNHDA, CDR2 SQIVND (reference sequence). The CDR3 covers 13 residues. As DNA, the CDR3 is TGTGCCAGCGCAGACCATTCGGAATCACCCCTCCACTTT. Protein sequence: CASADHSESPLHF.

The genes are TRBV5-4 and TRBJ1-1; 7 bases fit TRBD1. Germline V lookup: CDR1 SGHNT, CDR2 YYREEE (reference sequence). The CDR3 totals 13 residues. Trimming cost V 4 bases and J 7 bases; bases outside gene matches: 7. This CDR3 reads CASSRDRDGEAFF. The CDR3 region has the DNA TGTGCCAGCAGCCGGGACAGAGACGGTGAAGCTTTCTTT.

This clone appeared once. The genes are TRBV7-2 and TRBJ1-4, with 7 bases that match TRBD1. CDR1 SGHTA and CDR2 FQGNSA come from the germline V gene. CDR3 length: 15 amino acids. Germline trimming cut 3 bases from V and 7 bases from J; bases unmatched to any gene: 8. The CDR3 protein is CASSFFTGVREKLFF. CDR3 nucleotides: TGTGCCAGCAGCTTTTTTACAGGGGTTCGTGAAAAACTGTTTTTT.

This sequence joins TRBV7-3 and TRBJ1-1, with a possible D match to TRBD1 (5 bases). V lost 2 bases and J lost 1, with 11 bases in between. Germline assignment: CDR1 SGHTA and CDR2 FQGTGA. The CDR3 runs 15 residues. The CDR3 loop reads CASSLVGTPNTEAFF. In DNA form, the CDR3 reads TGTGCCAGCAGCTTAGTCGGGACCCCGAACACTGAAGCTTTCTTT.

The chain couples TRBV6-4 to TRBJ2-5, with D perhaps given as TRBD1 or TRBD2 (5 bases each). The CDR3 has 14 residues. The V and J ends lost 4 bases and 5 bases respectively, with 14 bases between them. Germline assignment: CDR1 MRHNA and CDR2 SNTAGT. In DNA, the CDR3 is TGTGCCAGCAGTGCGGTTGGGGGTCAGGAGACCCAGTACTTC. Protein: CASSAVGGQETQYF.

The chain is built from TRBV7-2 and TRBJ1-2, with 10 nucleotides matching TRBD1. The CDR3 loop spans 15 amino acids. The V gene's germline CDR1 is SGHTA and CDR2 FQGNSA. Germline trimming cut 1 base from V and 7 bases from J; bases unmatched to any gene: 6. This CDR3 reads CASSLVVGQGFGYTF. CDR3 coding DNA: TGTGCCAGCAGCTTAGTTGTGGGACAGGGGTTTGGCTACACCTTC. Together with reference TRBV7-2 and TRBJ1-2, the CDR3 gives the full variable domain: GAGVSQSPSNKVTEKGKDVELRCDPISGHTALYWYRQSLGQGLEFLIYFQGNSAPDKSGLPSDRFSAERTGGSVSTLTIQRTQQEDSAVYLCASSLVVGQGFGYTFGSGTRLTVV.

This chain connects TRBV6-5 to TRBJ1-2; 8 bases align to TRBD1. This CDR3 comprises 13 residues. V gave up 7 bases and J gave up 4 bases; unmatched junction bases: 5. Germline lookup yields CDR1 MNHEY and CDR2 SVGAGI. In nucleotides, the CDR3 is TGTGCCAGCATTGCCGGGACAGGCTATGGCTACACCTTC. Protein product: CASIAGTGYGYTF.

The V and J genes are TRBV19 and TRBJ1-4, with 10 bases that match TRBD1. The length of the CDR3 is 20 residues. The germline V gene encodes CDR1 LNHDA and CDR2 SQIVND (reference sequence). Trimming removed 0 bases from V and 3 bases from J; junction bases left unmatched: 13. The CDR3 region has the DNA TGTGCCAGTAGTATAGATTACGGACAGGGGGTATCTGGATCTAATGAAAAACTGTTTTTT. Its translation: CASSIDYGQGVSGSNEKLFF. Drawing the rest from reference TRBV19 and TRBJ1-4, the complete variable domain is DGGITQSPKYLFRKEGQNVTLSCEQNLNHDAMYWYRQDPGQGLRLIYYSQIVNDFQKGDIAEGYSVSREKKESFPLTVTSAQKNPTAFYLCASSIDYGQGVSGSNEKLFFGSGTQLSVL.

CDR3 loop: CASSSRLAGGLQDEQFF. CDR3 nucleotides: TGTGCCAGCAGCTCACGATTAGCGGGGGGACTACAGGATGAGCAGTTCTTC. The gene calls are TRBV11-2 and TRBJ2-1, with 10 bases aligning to TRBD2. V trimming: 4 bases; J trimming: 8 bases; junction bases outside the gene matches: 14. Germline V gives CDR1 SGHAT, CDR2 FQNNGV. CDR3 length equals 17 residues.

The chain is built from TRBV3-1 (or the pseudogene TRBV3-2) and TRBJ2-3; TRBD2 agrees at 7 bases. Trimming at V came to 1 base and at J to 5 bases, leaving 9 bases not matched to a gene. The CDR3 length is 16 residues. Germline V lookup: CDR1 LGHDT, CDR2 YNNKEL (reference sequence). Here the CDR3 DNA reads TGTGCCAGCAGCCAAGTGGAGGGAGGGCCCGGAGATACGCAGTATTTT. This sequence encodes CASSQVEGGPGDTQYF.

In DNA, the CDR3 is TGTGCCAGCTCTCCTTCGGCCGGGATTAGTGGAAACACCATATATTTT. Amino acid sequence: CASSPSAGISGNTIYF. The chain recombines TRBV18 with TRBJ1-3; D ambiguous. CDR3 length: 16 residues. In germline, CDR1 is KGHSH, CDR2 LQKENI. Trimming took off 6 bases at V and 3 bases at J, with 18 bases between the two ends. The full variable domain, in which reference TRBV18 and TRBJ1-3 provide the parts outside the CDR3, is NAGVMQNPRHLVRRRGQEARLRCSPMKGHSHVYWYRQLPEEGLKFMVYLQKENIIDESGMPKERFSAEFPKEGPSILRIQQVVRGDSAAYFCASSPSAGISGNTIYFGEGSWLTVV.

The chain uses TRBV6-5 and TRBJ2-7, with D unclear. Trimming stripped 1 base from V and 1 base from J, with 8 bases between. The CDR3 length is 14 residues. The germline gives CDR1 MNHEY, CDR2 SVGAGI. The CDR3 DNA follows: TGTGCCAGCAGTTACTTGCCGGTTTCCTACGAGCAGTACTTC. This translates into CASSYLPVSYEQYF.

V is TRBV7-8 and J is TRBJ2-1; TRBD2 agrees at 15 bases. The germline V gene has CDR1 SGHVS and CDR2 FQNEAQ. This CDR3 has 17 residues. J gave up 6 bases and V 4 bases, and 7 bases lay outside the gene matches. CDR3 residues: CASSSTGLAGGGNEQFF. CDR3 DNA sequence: TGTGCCAGCAGCTCGACGGGACTAGCGGGAGGCGGCAATGAGCAGTTCTTC.

This clone was counted between two and nine times. The chain links TRBV29-1 to TRBJ2-1; D uncertain. V lost 6 bases to trimming and J lost 8 bases, with 14 bases between them. The CDR3 is 12 residues long. CDR1 and CDR2 (germline): SQVTM, ANQGSEA. The CDR3, as DNA: TGCAGCGTCGAGGTGGGGATCGATGAGCAGTTCTTC. It specifies CSVEVGIDEQFF.

This clone was observed once. The CDR3 loop reads CASSLGTSGSYEQYF. The CDR3 DNA is TGCGCCAGCAGCCTGGGGACTAGCGGGAGCTACGAGCAGTACTTC. The rearrangement joins TRBV4-3 to TRBJ2-7, with 14 bases matching TRBD2. V shed 4 bases and J 3 bases; nucleotides not matched to a gene: 2. Looked up from germline, CDR1 is LGHNA and CDR2 is YSLEER. The CDR3 contains 15 residues.

V is TRBV6-5 and J is TRBJ2-1; TRBD2 matches 14 bases. Trimming at V came to 5 bases and at J to 8 bases, leaving 5 bases not matched to a gene. This CDR3 is built from 15 residues. Looked up from germline, CDR1 is MNHEY and CDR2 is SVGAGI. CDR3 sequence reads: CASSKGLAGDHEQFF. The DNA for the CDR3 is TGTGCCAGCAGTAAGGGACTAGCGGGAGATCATGAGCAGTTCTTC.

This chain connects TRBV5-4 to TRBJ2-1; TRBD2 aligns across 11 bases. The CDR3 runs to 16 residues. Per germline, CDR1 SGHNT and CDR2 YYREEE (reference sequence). V shed 5 bases, J shed 4 bases, and the junction held 8 bases outside the gene matches. In DNA form, the CDR3 reads TGTGCCAGCAGTCCGGGACTAGCGGTCGGATACAATGAGCAGTTCTTC. This gives the protein CASSPGLAVGYNEQFF.

The J gene is TRBJ2-4, the V gene TRBV12-5; TRBD1 or TRBD2 may be the D gene (6 bases each). Trimming removed 0 bases from V and 4 bases from J, with 19 bases in between. The CDR3 is 18 residues long. Germline V gives CDR1 LGHNT, CDR2 FRNRAP. In nucleotides, the CDR3 is TGTGCTAGTGGTTTGGTAGCCCCGGGGGCGCGGACTAAAAACATTCAGTACTTC. Translation: CASGLVAPGARTKNIQYF.

Here the CDR3 DNA reads TGCGCCAGCAGCCCCTCCCCGGGCCTGTCGGCTTTCTTT. Protein product: CASSPSPGLSAFF. V usage is TRBV4-3 and J usage is TRBJ1-1; D is undetermined. V dropped 4 bases and J dropped 11 bases, with 17 bases sitting between them. The CDR3 sequence is 13 residues long. CDR1 is LGHNA, CDR2 YSLEER, per germline.

The chain couples TRBV7-3 to TRBJ1-1; the match to TRBD1 covers 8 bases. Germline V lookup: CDR1 SGHTA, CDR2 FQGTGA. This CDR3 is 13 amino acids long. V lost 3 bases and J lost 3; bases outside the gene matches: 0. The CDR3 nucleotides are TGTGCCAGCAGCTTGGACAGGGACACTGAAGCTTTCTTT. Protein product: CASSLDRDTEAFF.

This clone showed up just a few times. V usage is TRBV6-5 and J usage is TRBJ1-1; the D gene is possibly TRBD1 (6 bases). The CDR3 contains 12 residues. Between the trimmed V and J ends, which lost 4 bases and 4 bases, there was a span of 7 bases. Germline V gene lookup returns CDR1 MNHEY and CDR2 SVGAGI. This chain's CDR3 is CASSSTGTEAFF. DNA of the CDR3: TGTGCCAGCAGTTCGACAGGCACTGAAGCTTTCTTT.

The rearrangement links TRBV5-1 to TRBJ1-1; perhaps TRBD1 as D (5 bases). Looked up from germline, CDR1 is SGHRS and CDR2 is YFSETQ. V was cut by 2 bases and J by 8 bases, with 13 bases left in between. The CDR3 has 13 residues. Here the CDR3 DNA reads TGCGCCAGCAGCTTAACTCCCGGGACCGAAGCTTTCTTT. Translating gives CASSLTPGTEAFF.

The CDR3 loop is CASSLVGSPLHF. The CDR3 DNA sequence: TGTGCCAGCAGCTTAGTGGGATCACCCCTCCACTTT. The chain has TRBV7-2 and TRBJ1-6, with D unclear. V gave up 1 base and J gave up 10 bases, with 5 bases separating them. Germline-derived CDR1 and CDR2 are SGHTA and FQGNSA. The CDR3 spans 12 residues. The variable domain in full, completed from reference TRBV7-2 and TRBJ1-6, reads GAGVSQSPSNKVTEKGKDVELRCDPISGHTALYWYRQSLGQGLEFLIYFQGNSAPDKSGLPSDRFSAERTGGSVSTLTIQRTQQEDSAVYLCASSLVGSPLHFGNGTRLTVT.

The chain combines TRBV5-1 with TRBJ1-1; D remains unclear. CDR3 size: 15 residues. Per the germline V gene, CDR1 is SGHRS and CDR2 is YFSETQ. V was cut by 0 bases and J by 2 bases, with 11 bases left in between. The CDR3 region has the DNA TGCGCCAGCAGCTTGGGTACGGGGTCAAACACTGAAGCTTTCTTT. It encodes CASSLGTGSNTEAFF. The variable domain in full, with the rest retrieved from reference TRBV5-1 and TRBJ1-1, is KAGVTQTPRYLIKTRGQQVTLSCSPISGHRSVSWYQQTPGQGLQFLFEYFSETQRNKGNFPGRFSGRQFSNSRSEMNVSTLELGDSALYLCASSLGTGSNTEAFFGQGTRLTVV.

The V call is TRBV10-3, the J call TRBJ1-1; 8 bases match TRBD1. CDR3 size: 16 residues. Germline CDR1 and CDR2: ENHRY and SYGVKD. V trimming: 5 bases; J trimming: 4 bases; junction bases outside the gene matches: 12. The CDR3 region has the DNA TGTGCCATCAGTCCTAACCCAGGGGGCGCAGGCACTGAAGCTTTCTTT. Protein: CAISPNPGGAGTEAFF.

The rearrangement uses TRBV9 and TRBJ1-1; no clear D gene. CDR3 length: 12 residues. Germline CDR1 and CDR2: SGDLS and YYNGEE. Trimming took off 0 bases at V and 4 bases at J, with 4 bases between the two ends. Here the CDR3 reads CASSVVSTEAFF. The CDR3 DNA sequence: TGTGCCAGCAGCGTAGTCAGCACTGAAGCTTTCTTT.

CDR3 sequence (DNA): TGTGCCAGCAGCTATCAGGGGGCTGGGCAGCCCCAGCATTTT. This codes for CASSYQGAGQPQHF. This rearrangement joins TRBV25-1 to TRBJ1-5; 8 bases line up with TRBD1. The V and J ends lost 6 bases and 7 bases, in that order; junction bases with no gene match: 8. The germline CDR1 and CDR2 sequences are MGHDK and SYGVNS. CDR3 length equals 14 residues.

The rearrangement joins TRBV2 to TRBJ2-1, with 7 nucleotides matching TRBD1. With V trimmed by 6 bases and J by 6 bases, 11 bases remained unmatched. The CDR3 is made up of 15 amino acids. The V gene's germline CDR1 is SNHLY and CDR2 FYNNEI. The DNA of the CDR3 is TGTGCCAGCAGGGGCAATACAGGGGCGGGCAATGAGCAGTTCTTC. This codes for CASRGNTGAGNEQFF.